The present T cell receptor (beta chain) was sequenced within a study of cytomegalovirus exposure and HLA in healthy donors. Study findings and constraints: Roughly uniform depth of sequencing across donors was assumed in presence/absence analyses. The study put 150 or so TCR beta chains on its list as cytomegalovirus-associated. An observed cluster of highly shared sequence variants was recorded as a likely sequencing artifact. Upon later analysis, TCR association rates were observed to vary by HLA locus, being highest for DRB1 and lowest for HLA-C.

PCR primers comprised 60 Vbeta and 13 Jbeta primers. Produced via immunoSEQ multiplex PCR; TCRdb's table is partial and in-frame only. This table holds just over 150,000 clones, approximately 82% found once. The V end lost 0 bases, the J end lost 2 bases, and 11 bases lay between the germline ends. The germline V gene encodes CDR1 SNHLY and CDR2 FYNNEI. The CDR3 is made up of 16 amino acids. Of note for this clone: What it binds is not known.

The material sequenced was PBMCs. The V and J genes are TRBV2 and TRBJ1-5, with D maybe TRBD1 (5 bases). This receptor was taken from a woman between 50 and 59 years old in good health and CMV-seropositive. CDR3 loop: CASSEAAGRGNQPQHF. In DNA form, the CDR3 reads TGTGCCAGCAGTGAAGCGGCAGGGAGGGGCAATCAGCCCCAGCATTTT.